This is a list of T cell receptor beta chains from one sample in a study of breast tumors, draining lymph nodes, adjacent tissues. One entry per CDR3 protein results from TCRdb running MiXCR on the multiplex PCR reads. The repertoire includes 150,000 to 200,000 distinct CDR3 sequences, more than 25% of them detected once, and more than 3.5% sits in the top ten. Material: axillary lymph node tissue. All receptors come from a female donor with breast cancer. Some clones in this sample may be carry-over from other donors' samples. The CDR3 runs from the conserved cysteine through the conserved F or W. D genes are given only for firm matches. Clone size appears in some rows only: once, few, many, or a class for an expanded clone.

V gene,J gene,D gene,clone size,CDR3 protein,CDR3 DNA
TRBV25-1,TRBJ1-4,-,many,CASTTDRGNEKLFF,TGTGCCAGCACCACGGACCGGGGAAATGAAAAACTGTTTTTT
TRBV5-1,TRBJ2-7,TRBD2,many,CASSSGGGAYEQYF,TGCGCCAGCAGCTCGGGGGGGGGGGCCTACGAGCAGTACTTC
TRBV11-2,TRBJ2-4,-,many,CASSLGLGNIQYF,TGTGCCAGCAGCTTGGGGCTGGGGAACATTCAGTACTTC
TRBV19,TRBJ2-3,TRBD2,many,CASSDGLALDTQYF,TGTGCCAGTAGCGATGGACTAGCGCTCGATACGCAGTATTTT
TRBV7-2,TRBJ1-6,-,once,CASSFHWGPSSYNSPLHF,TGTGCCAGCAGCTTCCATTGGGGGCCCAGCTCCTATAATTCACCCCTCCACTTT
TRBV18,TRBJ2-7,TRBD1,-,CASSPPGQLTYEQHF,TGTGCCAGCTCACCGCCGGGACAGCTAACCTACGAGCAGCACTTC
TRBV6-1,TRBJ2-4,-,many,CASSHSKNIQYF,TGTGCCAGCAGCCACAGCAAAAACATTCAGTACTTC
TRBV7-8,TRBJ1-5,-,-,CASSEAGDGNQPQHF,TGTGCCAGCAGCGAGGCAGGGGACGGCAATCAGCCCCAGCATTTT
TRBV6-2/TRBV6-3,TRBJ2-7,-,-,CASSTPYSGDEQYF,TGTGCCAGCAGTACACCCTACTCAGGGGACGAGCAGTACTTC
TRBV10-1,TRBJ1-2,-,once,CANSESLPYGYTF,TGCGCCAACAGTGAGAGTCTCCCTTATGGCTACACCTTC
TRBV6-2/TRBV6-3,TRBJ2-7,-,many,CASSAPRAGPYEQYF,TGTGCCAGCAGCGCCCCTAGGGCGGGACCCTACGAGCAGTACTTC
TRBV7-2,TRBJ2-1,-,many,CASSLAGGPPEQFF,TGTGCCAGCAGCTTAGCAGGGGGGCCCCCGGAACAGTTCTTC
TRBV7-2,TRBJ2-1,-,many,CASSLAFSEQIRFF,TGTGCCAGCAGCTTAGCGTTTTCGGAACAGATACGGTTCTTC
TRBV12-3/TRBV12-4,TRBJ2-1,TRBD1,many,CASTGNRDSYNEQFF,TGTGCCAGCACCGGTAACCGGGACAGCTACAATGAGCAGTTCTTC
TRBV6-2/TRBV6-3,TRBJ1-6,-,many,CASSHSPGDNSPLHF,TGTGCCAGCAGTCACTCTCCGGGGGATAATTCACCCCTCCACTTT
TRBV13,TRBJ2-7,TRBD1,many,CASSRRDRVYEQYF,TGTGCCAGCAGCCGCCGGGACAGGGTCTACGAGCAGTACTTC
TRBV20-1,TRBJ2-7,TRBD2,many,CSASTPRGSGGNEQYF,TGCAGTGCTAGTACCCCTCGGGGCTCGGGAGGGAACGAGCAGTACTTC
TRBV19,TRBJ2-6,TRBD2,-,CASSLGGARRTEAF,TGTGCCAGTAGTCTCGGGGGGGCGCGGCGGACTGAAGCTTTC
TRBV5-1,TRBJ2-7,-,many,CASSFQGGSNYEQYF,TGCGCCAGCAGCTTCCAGGGGGGGAGCAACTACGAGCAGTACTTC
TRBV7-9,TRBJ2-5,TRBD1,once,CASSQGKTGQGAIETQYF,TGTGCCAGCAGCCAAGGGAAGACGGGCCAGGGGGCTATCGAGACCCAGTACTTC
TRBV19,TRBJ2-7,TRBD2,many,CASSRSSGSYEQYF,TGTGCCAGTAGTAGGTCTAGCGGGAGTTACGAGCAGTACTTC
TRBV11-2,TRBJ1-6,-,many,CASSPQLQGGSPLHF,TGTGCCAGCAGCCCACAACTACAGGGCGGTTCACCCCTCCACTTT
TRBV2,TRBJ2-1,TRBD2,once,CASSQLASRSLASEQFF,TGTGCCAGCAGTCAACTAGCGTCTAGGTCCTTAGCCAGTGAGCAGTTCTTC
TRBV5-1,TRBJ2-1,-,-,CASSYRGSYNEQFF,TGCGCCAGCAGCTACCGGGGCTCCTACAATGAGCAGTTCTTC
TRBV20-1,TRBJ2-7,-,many,CSARHRDLSYEQYF,TGCAGTGCCCGCCACCGGGACCTTTCCTACGAGCAGTACTTC
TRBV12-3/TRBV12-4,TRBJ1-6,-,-,CASSFGAAGDSPLHF,TGTGCCAGCAGTTTCGGCGCGGCAGGAGATTCCCCCCTCCACTTT
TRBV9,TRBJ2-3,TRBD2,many,CASSKGLASDTQYF,TGTGCCAGCAGCAAGGGACTAGCTTCAGATACGCAGTATTTT
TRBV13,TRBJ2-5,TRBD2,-,CASSGTSGGKETQYF,TGTGCCAGCAGCGGTACTAGCGGGGGAAAAGAGACCCAGTACTTC
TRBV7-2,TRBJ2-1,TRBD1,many,CASRGDRGYVNEQFF,TGTGCCAGCAGGGGGGACAGGGGGTACGTTAATGAGCAGTTCTTC
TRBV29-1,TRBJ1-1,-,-,CSVLEGPNTEASF,TGCAGCGTTTTGGAGGGACCGAACACTGAAGCTTCCTTT
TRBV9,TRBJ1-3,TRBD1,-,CASSDWTGGNTIYF,TGTGCCAGCAGCGATTGGACAGGGGGAAACACCATATATTTT
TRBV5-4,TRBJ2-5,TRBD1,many,CASSFGQGGETQYF,TGTGCCAGCAGCTTCGGACAGGGCGGAGAGACCCAGTACTTC
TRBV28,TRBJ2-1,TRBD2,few,CASKLAGGISYNEQFF,TGTGCCAGCAAGCTAGCGGGAGGGATATCCTACAATGAGCAGTTCTTC
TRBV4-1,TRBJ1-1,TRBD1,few,CASSRPTGMNTEAFF,TGCGCCAGCAGCCGACCGACAGGGATGAACACTGAAGCTTTCTTT
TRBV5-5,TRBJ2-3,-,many,CASSLKAGREDTQYF,TGTGCCAGCAGCTTGAAGGCAGGTAGGGAAGATACGCAGTATTTT
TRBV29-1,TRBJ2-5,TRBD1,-,CSVGAQGQETQYF,TGCAGCGTTGGGGCACAGGGGCAAGAGACCCAGTACTTC
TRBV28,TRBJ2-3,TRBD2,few,CASRGVGTSDADTQYF,TGTGCCAGCAGGGGTGTGGGGACTAGCGATGCAGATACGCAGTATTTT
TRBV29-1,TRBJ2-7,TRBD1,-,CSVADRGPCEQYF,TGCAGCGTTGCTGACAGGGGTCCCTGCGAGCAGTACTTC
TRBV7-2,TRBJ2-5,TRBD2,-,CASSRQEAGGMGETQYF,TGTGCCAGCAGCCGTCAAGAAGCGGGGGGTATGGGAGAGACCCAGTACTTC
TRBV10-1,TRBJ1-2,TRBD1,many,CASSEAGGGYTF,TGCGCCAGCAGTGAGGCAGGGGGAGGCTACACCTTC
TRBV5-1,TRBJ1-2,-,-,CASRGQNNGYTF,TGCGCCAGCCGAGGACAGAACAATGGCTACACCTTC
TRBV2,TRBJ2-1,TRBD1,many,CASSGQGIGVVF,TGTGCCAGCAGTGGACAGGGAATTGGAGTGGTCTTC
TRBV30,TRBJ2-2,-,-,CAWTVVNGDWLFF,TGTGCCTGGACAGTTGTGAATGGGGATTGGCTGTTTTTT
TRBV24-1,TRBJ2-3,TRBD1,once,CATGSLHRGARETQYF,TGTGCCACGGGGTCCTTACACAGGGGAGCCCGTGAGACGCAGTACTTT
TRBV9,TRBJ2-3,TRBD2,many,CASSGELAGGRDTQYF,TGTGCCAGCAGCGGCGAACTAGCGGGAGGGAGAGATACGCAGTATTTT
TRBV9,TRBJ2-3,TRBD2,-,CASSAQPSGTSGTTGTQYF,TGTGCCAGCAGCGCCCAACCGAGTGGGACTAGCGGAACCACAGGTACGCAGTATTTT
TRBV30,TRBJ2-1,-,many,CAVRSGNEQFF,TGTGCCGTAAGGTCCGGGAATGAGCAGTTCTTC